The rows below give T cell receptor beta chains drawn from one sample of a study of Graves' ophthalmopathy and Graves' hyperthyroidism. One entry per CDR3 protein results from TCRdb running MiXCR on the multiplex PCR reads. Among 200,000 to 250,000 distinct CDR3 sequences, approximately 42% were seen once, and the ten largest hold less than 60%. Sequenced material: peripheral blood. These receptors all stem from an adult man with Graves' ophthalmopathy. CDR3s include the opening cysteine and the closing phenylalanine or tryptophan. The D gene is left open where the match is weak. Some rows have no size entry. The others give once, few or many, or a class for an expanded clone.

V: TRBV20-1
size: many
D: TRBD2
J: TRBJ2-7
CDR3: CSARVELAVSEQYF
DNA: TGCAGTGCTAGAGTGGAACTAGCGGTCTCCGAGCAGTACTTC

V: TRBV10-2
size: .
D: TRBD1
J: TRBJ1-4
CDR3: CASSESDRAGPSNEKLFF
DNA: TGCGCCAGCAGTGAGTCCGACAGGGCCGGACCATCTAATGAAAAACTGTTTTTT

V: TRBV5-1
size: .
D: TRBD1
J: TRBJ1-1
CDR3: CASSLWGQGAPLADYTEAFF
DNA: TGCGCCAGCAGCTTGTGGGGACAGGGGGCGCCTTTGGCTGACTACACTGAAGCTTTCTTT

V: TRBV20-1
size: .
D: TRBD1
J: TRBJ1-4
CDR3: CSAGQVPGQGGDEKLFF
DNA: TGCAGTGCTGGCCAAGTCCCGGGACAGGGAGGGGATGAAAAACTGTTTTTT

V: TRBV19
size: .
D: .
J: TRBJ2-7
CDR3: CASRMPGHEQYF
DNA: TGTGCCAGTAGAATGCCGGGCCACGAGCAGTACTTC

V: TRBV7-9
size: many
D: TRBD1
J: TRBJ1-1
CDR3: CASSWAGGQVTEAFF
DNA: TGTGCCAGCAGCTGGGCCGGGGGACAGGTCACTGAAGCTTTCTTT

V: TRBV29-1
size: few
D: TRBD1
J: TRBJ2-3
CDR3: CSVAMNGQGGTDTQYF
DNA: TGCAGCGTTGCCATGAACGGACAGGGTGGCACAGATACGCAGTATTTT

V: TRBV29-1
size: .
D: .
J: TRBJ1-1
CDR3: CSVEDRSGDTEAFF
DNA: TGCAGCGTTGAAGATCGATCAGGAGACACTGAAGCTTTCTTT

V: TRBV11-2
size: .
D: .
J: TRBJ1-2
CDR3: CASSLSSPGYGYTF
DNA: TGTGCCAGCAGTTTATCGTCCCCGGGATATGGCTACACCTTC

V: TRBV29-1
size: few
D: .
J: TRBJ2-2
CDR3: CSVSRTANTGELFF
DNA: TGCAGCGTTTCCCGGACCGCGAACACCGGGGAGCTGTTTTTT

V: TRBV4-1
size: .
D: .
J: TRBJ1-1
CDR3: CASSREGEDTEAFF
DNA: TGCGCCAGCAGCCGCGAGGGTGAGGACACTGAAGCTTTCTTT

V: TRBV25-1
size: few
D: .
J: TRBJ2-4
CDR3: CASSEPSLAKNIQYF
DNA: TGTGCCAGCAGTGAACCCAGTCTAGCCAAAAACATTCAGTACTTC

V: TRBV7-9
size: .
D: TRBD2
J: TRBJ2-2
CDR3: CASNQPGLAGANTGELFF
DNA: TGTGCCAGCAACCAGCCGGGACTAGCGGGGGCCAACACCGGGGAGCTGTTTTTT

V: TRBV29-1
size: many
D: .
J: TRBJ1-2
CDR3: CSVEDREDHYGYTF
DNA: TGCAGCGTTGAAGATCGTGAAGATCACTATGGCTACACCTTC

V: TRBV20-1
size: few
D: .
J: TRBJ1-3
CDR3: CSAEDNTGNTIYF
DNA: TGCAGTGCCGAGGACAACACTGGAAACACCATATATTTT

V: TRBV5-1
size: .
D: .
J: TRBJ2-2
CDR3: CASSLRTPTGELFF
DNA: TGCGCCAGCAGCTTGCGCACACCTACCGGGGAGCTGTTTTTT

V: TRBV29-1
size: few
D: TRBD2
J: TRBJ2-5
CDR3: CSVETAAGVEETQYF
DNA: TGCAGCGTTGAAACCGCGGCGGGAGTGGAAGAGACCCAGTACTTC

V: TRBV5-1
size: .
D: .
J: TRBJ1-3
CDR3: CASSLPGISSGNTIYF
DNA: TGTGCCAGCAGCTTACCGGGAATTAGCTCTGGAAACACCATATATTTT

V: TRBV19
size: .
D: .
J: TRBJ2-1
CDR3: CASKWEDYSYNEQFF
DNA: TGTGCCAGTAAATGGGAGGACTACTCCTACAATGAGCAGTTCTTC

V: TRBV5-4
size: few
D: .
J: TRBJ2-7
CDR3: CASMGEQYF
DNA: TGTGCCAGCATGGGCGAGCAGTACTTC

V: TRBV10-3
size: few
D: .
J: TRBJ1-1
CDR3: CAISDRAGGNTEAFF
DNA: TGTGCCATCAGTGATAGGGCAGGAGGAAACACTGAAGCTTTCTTT

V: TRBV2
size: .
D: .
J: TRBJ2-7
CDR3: CASRAPTYEQYF
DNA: TGTGCCAGCAGGGCGCCAACCTACGAGCAGTACTTC

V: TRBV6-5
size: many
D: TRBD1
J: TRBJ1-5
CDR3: CASSSGQHNQPQHF
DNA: TGTGCCAGCAGCTCGGGACAGCACAATCAGCCCCAGCATTTT

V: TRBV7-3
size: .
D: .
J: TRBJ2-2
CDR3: CASSTPGQGSPGSCFF
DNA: .